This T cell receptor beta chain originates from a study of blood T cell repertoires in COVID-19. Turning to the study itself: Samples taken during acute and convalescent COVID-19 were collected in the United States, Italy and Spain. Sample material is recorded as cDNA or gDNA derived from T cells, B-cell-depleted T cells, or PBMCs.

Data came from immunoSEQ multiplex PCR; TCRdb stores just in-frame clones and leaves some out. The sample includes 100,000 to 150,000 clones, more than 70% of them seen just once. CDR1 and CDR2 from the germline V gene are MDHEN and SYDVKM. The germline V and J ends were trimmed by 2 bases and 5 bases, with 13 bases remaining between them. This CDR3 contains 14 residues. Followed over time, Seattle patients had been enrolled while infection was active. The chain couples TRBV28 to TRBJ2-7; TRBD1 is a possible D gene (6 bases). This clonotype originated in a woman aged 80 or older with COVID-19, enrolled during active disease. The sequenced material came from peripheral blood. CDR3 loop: CASSLIQGFHEQYF. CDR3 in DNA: TGTGCCAGCAGTTTAATTCAGGGGTTCCACGAGCAGTACTTC.